This entry is about one T cell receptor beta chain. Its cognate antigen is unknown. This entry comes from a study of post-analysis software for immune sequencing data. Across the study: As for disease course, relapsing-remitting, secondary progressive and progressive-relapsing multiple sclerosis were all included. General study findings and limits: Roughly 5 TRBV segments (TRBV5-6, TRBV5-1 and TRBV20-1 among them) occurred more frequently in patients than in controls. The normalized Chao1 diversity of multiple sclerosis patients was significantly lower than that of controls. Strong same-batch co-clustering of samples appeared with F measure clustering.

The TCR beta cDNA libraries contained unique molecular identifiers. It was from roughly 1 to 10 million T cells that some 500,000 cDNA molecules came. Each CDR3 protein gets one entry after TCRdb re-called the PCR reads with MiXCR. This table holds hundreds of thousands of distinct CDR3 sequences, roughly three fifths found once. Germline CDR1 and CDR2: LGHNA and YNFKEQ. With 2 bases removed from V and 4 bases from J, the gap between germline ends came to 9 bases. The CDR3 length is 13 residues. The sample comprised blood. The chain employs TRBV4-2 and TRBJ2-7; tentative D call: TRBD1 (6 bases). This receptor was identified in a girl aged 2 to 9 with multiple sclerosis. DNA for the CDR3: TGTGCCAGCAGCCAAAAACAGGGTTACGAGCAGTACTTC. It codes for CASSQKQGYEQYF.